The 10 T cell receptor beta chains listed next were all sequenced from one sample in a study of monozygotic twins with inflammatory bowel disease. Reanalyzing the 5' RACE reads, TCRdb keeps one entry per CDR3 protein, without DNA. Its clone listing holds under 350,000 distinct CDR3 sequences. The specimen sequenced was blood. Receptors were obtained from a human donor with ulcerative colitis or Crohn's disease, or a healthy co-twin of an affected twin (not recorded which).

This chain joins TRBV7-6 and TRBJ1-1; TCRdb gives TRBD1 as the D gene, but with no DNA this cannot be confirmed. This CDR3 has 14 residues. Germline-derived CDR1 and CDR2 are SGHVS and FNYEAQ. The CDR3: CASSQGAANTEAFF.

V gene TRBV10-3 combines with J gene TRBJ2-1; TCRdb names TRBD1, which stays unverified in the absence of DNA. The CDR3 contains 14 residues. Per germline, CDR1 ENHRY and CDR2 SYGVKD. Here the CDR3 reads CAIKGVVQLNEQFF.

CDR3 in amino acids: CASGLFATGGNEQFF. The rearrangement links TRBV12-5 to TRBJ2-1; TCRdb gives TRBD1 as the D gene, but with no DNA this cannot be confirmed. This CDR3 spans 15 amino acids. Germline V lookup: CDR1 LGHNT, CDR2 FRNRAP.

The chain links TRBV9 to TRBJ1-5; absent DNA, TCRdb's TRBD1 call cannot be checked. This CDR3 spans 15 amino acids. Germline assignment: CDR1 SGDLS and CDR2 YYNGEE. The CDR3 is CASSLAPSDNQPQNF.

The chain is built from TRBV6-2 or TRBV6-3 and TRBJ1-5. Germline CDR1 and CDR2: MNHEY and SVGEGT. The CDR3 sequence is 13 residues long. This CDR3 reads CASSRPPSKPQHF.

The gene calls are TRBV12-3 or TRBV12-4 and TRBJ1-2. This CDR3 spans 12 amino acids. CDR3 loop: CASVQDFYGYTF.

The CDR3 here is CASSELADTGELFF. The chain combines TRBV25-1 with TRBJ2-2. Germline V gene sequence: CDR1 MGHDK, CDR2 SYGVNS. CDR3 length: 14 residues. The whole variable domain, filled in from reference TRBV25-1 and TRBJ2-2, reads EADIYQTPRYLVIGTGKKITLECSQTMGHDKMYWYQQDPGMELHLIHYSYGVNSTEKGDLSSESTVSRIRTEHFPLTLESARPSHTSQYLCASSELADTGELFFGEGSRLTVL.

This sequence joins TRBV5-1 and TRBJ2-1. This CDR3 has 15 residues. Germline V gene data show CDR1 as SGHRS and CDR2 as YFSETQ. CDR3 amino acids: CASSLVTTPTDEQFF.

This chain links TRBV20-1 with TRBJ2-7; as DNA is missing, the TRBD2 call by TCRdb cannot be tested. The CDR3 runs 19 residues. Germline V gene data show CDR1 as DFQATT and CDR2 as SNEGSKA (reference sequence). The CDR3 reads CSASDLTHPGSIISYEQYF.

V usage is TRBV20-1 and J usage is TRBJ2-3. The CDR3 is 15 amino acids. From germline, CDR1 is DFQATT and CDR2 SNEGSKA (reference sequence). CDR3 amino acids: CSAVTATSWADTQYF.